The 13 T cell receptor beta chains in this list originate from one sample, sequenced in a study of tumor-infiltrating lymphocytes in primary liver carcinoma. Unsorted bulk tissue (about 20-30 mg) underwent RNA and DNA co-extraction. A primer in the constant region served to generate TCR beta cDNA from approximately 460 ng of total RNA. Three-round nested multiplex PCR performed with slightly modified ARM-PCR produced the TCR beta libraries. Amplification in the first two PCR rounds was performed using TRBV1-TRBV30 forward primers and a C-beta reverse primer for about 10 cycles each. Each CDR3 protein is one row after TCRdb ran MiXCR on the multiplex PCR reads. The table has tens of thousands of distinct CDR3 sequences, approximately 71% seen once. Sequenced material: liver tumor tissue from sampling region 5. This sample's subset: tumor region T5, tumor centre. These receptor sequences come from a woman aged 25 to 45 with primary liver carcinoma and hepatitis B virus infection.

Comments on this clonotype: At one end, the junction sequence differs from germline, possibly due to a read error. The J gene is TRBJ2-2, the V gene TRBV11-2; D is possibly TRBD2 (5 bases). Germline CDR1 reads SGHAT; CDR2 reads FQNNGV. CDR3 size: 16 residues. In DNA, the CDR3 is TGTGCCACCAGCTTAGCTGGATTCGCGAACACCGGGGAGATGTTTTTT. Translating gives CATSLAGFANTGEMFF. The full variable domain, rest sourced from reference TRBV11-2 and TRBJ2-2, is EAGVAQSPRYKIIEKRQSVAFWCNPISGHATLYWYQQILGQGPKLLIQFQNNGVVDDSQLPKDRFSAERLKGVDSTLKIQPAKLEDSAVYLCATSLAGFANTGEMFFGEGSRLTVL.

In its sample, this clonotype was seen a few times. Its ends do not fully match the called genes, so a read error is possible. This chain uses TRBV28 with TRBJ2-1, with a possible D match to TRBD2 (6 bases). The CDR3 consists of 14 residues. The germline V gene has CDR1 MDHEN and CDR2 SYDVKM. The CDR3 is CASREVSSYNKQFF. The CDR3 nucleotides read TGTGCCAGTAGGGAGGTGAGCTCCTACAATAAGCAGTTCTTC.

Concerning this clonotype: The germline gene is not matched at one end of the junction; a read error may be the cause. This sequence joins TRBV7-8 and TRBJ2-2, with TRBD2 matching over 8 bases. CDR1 is SGHVS and CDR2 is FQNEAQ in the germline V gene. The CDR3 totals 15 residues. The CDR3 sequence is CSSSFAGGGSGELFF. The CDR3 bases are TGTTCCAGCAGCTTTGCGGGAGGTGGATCCGGGGAGCTTTTTTTT.

The chain has TRBV6-6 and TRBJ2-1; TRBD2 is a possible D gene (7 bases). Between the trimmed V and J ends, which lost 8 bases and 4 bases, there was a span of 21 bases. Per the germline V gene, CDR1 is MNHNY and CDR2 is SVGAGI (reference sequence). The CDR3 has 16 amino acids. The DNA for the CDR3 is TGTGCCAGCGGGAAGGAGGGCGGGGGCTGGTACAATGAGCAGTTCTTC. Translating gives CASGKEGGGWYNEQFF.

Notes on this clonotype: Its ends do not fully match the called genes, so a read error is possible. V is TRBV11-2 and J is TRBJ2-5, with a weak D call TRBD2 (5 bases). This CDR3 region has 13 residues. CDR1 and CDR2 (germline): SGHAT, FQNNGV. CDR3 coding DNA: TGTGTCAGCGGCTTATGGCAGCAAGAGACCCAGTACTTC. As protein: CVSGLWQQETQYF.

This clonotype has a single count. The junction departs from germline at one end; a sequencing error may be responsible. This rearrangement joins TRBV11-2 to TRBJ2-7; the D gene is possibly TRBD2 (5 bases). This CDR3 contains 13 residues. Germline V gene data show CDR1 as SGHAT and CDR2 as FQNNGV. In DNA form, the CDR3 reads TGTGCCGGCAGCCCTACGGGGAGTTACGAGCAGTACTTC. This sequence encodes CAGSPTGSYEQYF. Supplemented by reference TRBV11-2 and TRBJ2-7, the full variable domain reads EAGVAQSPRYKIIEKRQSVAFWCNPISGHATLYWYQQILGQGPKLLIQFQNNGVVDDSQLPKDRFSAERLKGVDSTLKIQPAKLEDSAVYLCAGSPTGSYEQYFGPGTRLTVT.

In the case of this clonotype: A read error is possible here, since a much larger clone lies one base away. J is TRBJ2-3 and V is TRBV2, with D possibly TRBD2 on 6 matching bases. The CDR3 has 14 residues. The germline V gene has CDR1 SNHLY and CDR2 FYNNEI. CDR3 DNA sequence: TGTGCCGGACCCGGGGGAGCAAGTTCGGATAGGCAGTATTTT. Translated: CAGPGGASSDRQYF. The variable domain in full, completed from reference TRBV2 and TRBJ2-3, reads EPEVTQTPSHQVTQMGQEVILRCVPISNHLYFYWYRQILGQKVEFLVSFYNNEISEKSEIFDDQFSVERPDGSNFTLKIRSTKLEDSAMYFCAGPGGASSDRQYFGPGTRLTVL.

Turning to this clonotype: No conserved phenylalanine or tryptophan is present at the end of the CDR3, so a read error is the likely explanation. This chain connects TRBV11-2 to TRBJ2-3; D call uncertain. Trimming cost V 1 base and J 7 bases, with 9 bases left between them. CDR3 size: 13 residues. CDR1 and CDR2 (germline): SGHAT, FQNNGV. Here the CDR3 DNA reads TGTGCCAGCAGCTTAGTGAATTCCAATACGCAGTATATT. Translated: CASSLVNSNTQYI.

On this clonotype itself: A single base separates this from a much larger clone, so it may be a read error. V and J are TRBV29-1 and TRBJ2-7; possible D gene TRBD1, 6 bases. Trimming removed 7 bases at V and 8 bases at J, with 30 bases between. CDR3 length: 16 residues. Per the germline V gene, CDR1 is SQVTM and CDR2 is ANQGSEA. DNA of the CDR3: TGCAGCGCTAGAGGGGTCCGGGACGGACAGACCAACAAGCAGTACTTC. Its protein is CSARGVRDGQTNKQYF.

This clonotype has only one observation. The germline gene is not matched at one end of the junction; a read error may be the cause. This sequence joins TRBV4-3 and TRBJ2-7; TRBD1 agrees at 8 bases. The CDR3 consists of 15 residues. The germline CDR1 and CDR2 sequences are LGHNA and YSLEER. The CDR3 spells CASNQDQRTGREQYF. The CDR3 bases are TGCGCCAGCAACCAAGATCAACGGACAGGGCGGGAGCAGTACTTC.

Regarding this clonotype: The germline gene is not matched at one end of the junction; a read error may be the cause. The rearrangement links TRBV4-3 to TRBJ2-7; 7 bases fit TRBD2. The CDR3 loop spans 18 amino acids. CDR1 and CDR2 (germline): LGHNA, YSLEER. This chain's CDR3 is CTSSQAVTGGHISCGQYF. The CDR3 nucleotides are TGCACCAGCAGCCAAGCTGTGACGGGGGGTCACATTAGCTGCGGGCAGTACTTC.

Details on this clonotype: Germline and junction disagree at one end, which may indicate a read error. The V call is TRBV12-3 or TRBV12-4, the J call TRBJ1-3; unclear D gene. This CDR3 has 12 amino acids. CDR3 loop: CGSGCSGNIIYF. The CDR3 DNA sequence: TGTGGCAGCGGGTGCTCTGGAAACATAATATATTTT.

As for this clonotype: The junction and the germline gene differ at one end; a read error may be behind it. The chain is built from TRBV7-3 and TRBJ2-1; TRBD2 matches 10 bases. Germline-derived CDR1 and CDR2 are SGHTA and FQGTGA. The CDR3 covers 15 residues. The CDR3 protein is CASSITSGTNNEQFF. The CDR3 nucleotides read TGTGCCAGCAGCATAACTAGCGGGACGAACAATGAGCAGTTCTTC.